This T cell receptor (beta chain) was documented in a study of cytomegalovirus exposure and HLA in healthy donors. The CDR3 loop spans 14 amino acids. The V gene's germline CDR1 is ENHRY and CDR2 SYGVKD. V shed 7 bases and J 6 bases; nucleotides not matched to a gene: 10. This table comes from immunoSEQ multiplex PCR, and its TCRdb copy is limited to in-frame clones, with some not included. The sample holds about 150,000 clones, approximately 94% seen once. This clone appeared once. The source is a man in his late teens or twenties in good health and CMV-seropositive. The rearrangement links TRBV10-3 to TRBJ2-7; 9 positions match TRBD1. Material for sequencing was PBMCs. CDR3 coding DNA: TGTGCCATCAAAAGGGACAGGGTAGGAGGCGAGCAGTACTTC. It encodes CAIKRDRVGGEQYF.